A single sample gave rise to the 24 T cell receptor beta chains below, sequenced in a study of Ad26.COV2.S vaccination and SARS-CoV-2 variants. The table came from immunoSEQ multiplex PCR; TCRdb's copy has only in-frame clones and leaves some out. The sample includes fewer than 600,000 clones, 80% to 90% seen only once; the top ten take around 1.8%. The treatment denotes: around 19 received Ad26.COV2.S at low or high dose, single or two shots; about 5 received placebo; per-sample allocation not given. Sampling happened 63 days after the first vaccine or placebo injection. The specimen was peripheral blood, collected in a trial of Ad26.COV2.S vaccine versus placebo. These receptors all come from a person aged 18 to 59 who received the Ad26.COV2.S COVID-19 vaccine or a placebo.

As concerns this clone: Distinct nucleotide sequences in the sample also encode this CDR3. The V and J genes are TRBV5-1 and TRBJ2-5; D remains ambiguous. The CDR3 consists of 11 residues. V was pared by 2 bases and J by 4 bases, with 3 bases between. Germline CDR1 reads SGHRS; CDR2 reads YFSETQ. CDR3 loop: CASSLSETQYF. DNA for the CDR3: TGCGCCAGCAGCTTATCAGAGACCCAGTACTTC. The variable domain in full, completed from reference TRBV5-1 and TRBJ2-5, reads KAGVTQTPRYLIKTRGQQVTLSCSPISGHRSVSWYQQTPGQGLQFLFEYFSETQRNKGNFPGRFSGRQFSNSRSEMNVSTLELGDSALYLCASSLSETQYFGPGTRLLVL.

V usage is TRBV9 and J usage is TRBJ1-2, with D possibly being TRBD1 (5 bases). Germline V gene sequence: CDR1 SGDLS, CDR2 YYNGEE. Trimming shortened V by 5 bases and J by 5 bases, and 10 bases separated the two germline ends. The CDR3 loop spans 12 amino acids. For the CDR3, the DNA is TGTGCCAGCAGTAAGGCAGGGTATGGCTACACCTTC. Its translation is CASSKAGYGYTF.

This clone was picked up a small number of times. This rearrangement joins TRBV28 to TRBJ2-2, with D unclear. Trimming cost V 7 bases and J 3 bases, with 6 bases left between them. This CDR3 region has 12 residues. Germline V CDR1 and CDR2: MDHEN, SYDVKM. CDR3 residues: CASNVDTGELFF. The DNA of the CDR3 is TGTGCCAGCAACGTCGACACCGGGGAGCTGTTTTTT.

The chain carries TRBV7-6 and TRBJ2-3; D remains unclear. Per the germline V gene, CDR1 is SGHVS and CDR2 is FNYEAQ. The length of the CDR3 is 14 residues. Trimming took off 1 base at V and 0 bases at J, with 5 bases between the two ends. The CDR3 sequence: CASSLGPSTDTQYF. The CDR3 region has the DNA TGTGCCAGCAGCTTAGGGCCTAGCACAGATACGCAGTATTTT.

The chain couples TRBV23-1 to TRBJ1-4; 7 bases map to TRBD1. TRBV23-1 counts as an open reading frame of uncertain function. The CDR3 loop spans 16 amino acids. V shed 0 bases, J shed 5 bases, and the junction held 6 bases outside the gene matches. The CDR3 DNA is TGCGCCAGCAGTCAATCCCGCGACAGGGTAAATGAAAAACTGTTTTTT. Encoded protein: CASSQSRDRVNEKLFF.

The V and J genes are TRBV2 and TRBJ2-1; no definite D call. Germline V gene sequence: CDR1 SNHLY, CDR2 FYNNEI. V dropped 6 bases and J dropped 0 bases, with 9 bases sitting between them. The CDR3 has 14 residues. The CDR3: CASRAVSSYNEQFF. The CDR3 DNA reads TGTGCCAGCAGAGCAGTTAGCTCCTACAATGAGCAGTTCTTC.

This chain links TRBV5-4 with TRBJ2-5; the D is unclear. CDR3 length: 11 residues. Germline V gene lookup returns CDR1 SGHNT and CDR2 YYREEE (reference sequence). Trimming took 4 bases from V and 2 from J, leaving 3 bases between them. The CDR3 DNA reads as TGTGCCAGCAGCGAACAAGAGACCCAGTACTTC. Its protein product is CASSEQETQYF.

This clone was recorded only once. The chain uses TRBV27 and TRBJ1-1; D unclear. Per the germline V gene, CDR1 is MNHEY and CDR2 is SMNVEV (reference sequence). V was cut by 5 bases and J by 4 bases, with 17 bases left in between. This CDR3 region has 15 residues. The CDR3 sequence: CASSPIQLWSTEAFF. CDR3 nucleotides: TGTGCCAGCAGTCCTATCCAACTCTGGAGCACTGAAGCTTTCTTT.

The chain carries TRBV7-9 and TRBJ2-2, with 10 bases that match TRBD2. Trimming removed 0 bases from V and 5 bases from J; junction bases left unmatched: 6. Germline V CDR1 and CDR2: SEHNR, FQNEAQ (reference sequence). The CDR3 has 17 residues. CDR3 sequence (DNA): TGTGCCAGCAGCTTAGCGCTTGTTAGCGGGGGGACCGGGGAGCTGTTTTTT. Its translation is CASSLALVSGGTGELFF.

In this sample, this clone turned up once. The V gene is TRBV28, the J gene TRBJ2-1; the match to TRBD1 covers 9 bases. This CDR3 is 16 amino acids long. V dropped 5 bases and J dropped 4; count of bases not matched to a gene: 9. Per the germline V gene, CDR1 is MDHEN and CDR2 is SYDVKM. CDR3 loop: CASSLLGTGRYNEQFF. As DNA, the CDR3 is TGTGCCAGCAGTCTCCTCGGGACAGGGCGTTACAATGAGCAGTTCTTC.

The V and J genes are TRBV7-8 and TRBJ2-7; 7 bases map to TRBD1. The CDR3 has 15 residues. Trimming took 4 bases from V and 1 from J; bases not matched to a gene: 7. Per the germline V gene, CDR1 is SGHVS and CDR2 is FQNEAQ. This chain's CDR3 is CASSSRQGTSYEQYF. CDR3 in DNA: TGTGCCAGCAGCTCCCGACAGGGAACTTCCTACGAGCAGTACTTC.

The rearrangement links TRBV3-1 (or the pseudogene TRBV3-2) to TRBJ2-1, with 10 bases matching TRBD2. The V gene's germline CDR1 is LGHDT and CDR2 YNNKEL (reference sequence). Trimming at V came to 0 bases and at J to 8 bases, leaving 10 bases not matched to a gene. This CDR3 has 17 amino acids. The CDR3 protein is CASSQDWSLAGADEQFF. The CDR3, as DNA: TGTGCCAGCAGCCAAGATTGGTCGCTAGCGGGAGCAGATGAGCAGTTCTTC.

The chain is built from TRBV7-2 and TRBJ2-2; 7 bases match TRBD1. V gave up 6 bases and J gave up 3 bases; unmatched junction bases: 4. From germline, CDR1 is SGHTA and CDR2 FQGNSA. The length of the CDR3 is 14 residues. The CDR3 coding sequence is TGTGCCAGCAGGGGACAGTCTTACACCGGGGAGCTGTTTTTT. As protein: CASRGQSYTGELFF.

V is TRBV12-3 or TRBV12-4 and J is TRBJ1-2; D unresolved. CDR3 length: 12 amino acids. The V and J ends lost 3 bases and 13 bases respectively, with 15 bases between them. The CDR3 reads CASSFWPAGLTF. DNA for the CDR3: TGTGCCAGCAGTTTTTGGCCGGCTGGCCTCACCTTC.

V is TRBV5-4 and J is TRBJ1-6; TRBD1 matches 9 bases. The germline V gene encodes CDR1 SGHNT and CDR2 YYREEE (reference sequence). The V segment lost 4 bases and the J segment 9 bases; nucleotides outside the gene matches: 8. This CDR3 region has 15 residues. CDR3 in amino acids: CASSPHGTGISPLHF. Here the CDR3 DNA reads TGTGCCAGCAGCCCACACGGGACAGGGATTTCACCCCTCCACTTT.

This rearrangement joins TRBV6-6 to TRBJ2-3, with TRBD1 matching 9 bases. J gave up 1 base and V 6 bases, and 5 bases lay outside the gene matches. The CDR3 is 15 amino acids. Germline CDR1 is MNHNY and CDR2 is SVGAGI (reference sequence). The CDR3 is CASRPGTGRTDTQYF. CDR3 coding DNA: TGTGCCAGCAGGCCCGGGACAGGGCGCACAGATACGCAGTATTTT.

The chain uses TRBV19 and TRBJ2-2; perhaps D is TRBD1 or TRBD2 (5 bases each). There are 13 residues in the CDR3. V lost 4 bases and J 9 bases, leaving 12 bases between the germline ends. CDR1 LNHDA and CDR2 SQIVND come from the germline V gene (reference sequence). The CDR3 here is CASSTLGTRELFF. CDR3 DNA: TGTGCCAGTAGTACGTTAGGGACCCGGGAGCTGTTTTTT.

CDR3 nucleotides: TGTGCCACCAGCCCAGACAGGGGCCAGCCCCAGCATTTT. Its translation: CATSPDRGQPQHF. The chain carries TRBV15 and TRBJ1-5; 8 bases are a match to TRBD1. Germline V gene lookup returns CDR1 LNHNV and CDR2 YYDKDF (reference sequence). CDR3 size: 13 residues. After removal of 5 bases from V and 7 bases from J, the junction contained 4 bases not matched to a gene.

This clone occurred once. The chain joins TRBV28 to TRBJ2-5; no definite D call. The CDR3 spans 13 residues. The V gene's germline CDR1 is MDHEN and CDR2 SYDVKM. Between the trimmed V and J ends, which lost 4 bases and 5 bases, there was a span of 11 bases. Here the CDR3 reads CASSSTGWETQYF. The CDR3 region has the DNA TGTGCCAGCAGTTCGACCGGATGGGAGACCCAGTACTTC.

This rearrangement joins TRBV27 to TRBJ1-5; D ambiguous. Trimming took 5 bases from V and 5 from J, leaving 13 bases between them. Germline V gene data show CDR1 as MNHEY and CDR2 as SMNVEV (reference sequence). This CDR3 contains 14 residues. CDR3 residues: CASSPRRGDQPQHF. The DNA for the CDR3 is TGTGCCAGCAGTCCACGCCGGGGAGATCAGCCCCAGCATTTT.

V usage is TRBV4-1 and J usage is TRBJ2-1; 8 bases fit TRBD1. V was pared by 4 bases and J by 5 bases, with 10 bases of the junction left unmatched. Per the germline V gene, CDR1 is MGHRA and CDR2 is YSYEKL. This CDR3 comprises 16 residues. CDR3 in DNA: TGCGCCAGCAGCCGAGAAGACAGGGGTTGGGACAATGAGCAGTTCTTC. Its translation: CASSREDRGWDNEQFF.

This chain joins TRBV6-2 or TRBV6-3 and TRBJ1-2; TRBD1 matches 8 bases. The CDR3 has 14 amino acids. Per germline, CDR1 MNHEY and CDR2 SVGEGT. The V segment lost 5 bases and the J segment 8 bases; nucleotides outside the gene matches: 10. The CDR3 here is CASSHLRGREGYTF. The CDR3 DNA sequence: TGTGCCAGCAGTCACCTCAGGGGGCGCGAAGGCTACACCTTC.

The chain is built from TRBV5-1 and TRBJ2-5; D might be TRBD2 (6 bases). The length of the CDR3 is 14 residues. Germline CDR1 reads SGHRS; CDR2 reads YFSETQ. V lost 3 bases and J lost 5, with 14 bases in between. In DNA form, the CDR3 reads TGCGCCAGCAGCTCTGGGACTGGTATGGAGACCCAGTACTTC. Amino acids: CASSSGTGMETQYF. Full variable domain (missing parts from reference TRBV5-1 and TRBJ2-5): KAGVTQTPRYLIKTRGQQVTLSCSPISGHRSVSWYQQTPGQGLQFLFEYFSETQRNKGNFPGRFSGRQFSNSRSEMNVSTLELGDSALYLCASSSGTGMETQYFGPGTRLLVL.

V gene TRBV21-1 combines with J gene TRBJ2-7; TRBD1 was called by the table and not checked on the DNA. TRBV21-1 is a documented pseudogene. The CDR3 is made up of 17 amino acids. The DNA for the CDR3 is TGTGCCAGCACCCAAGGGGCAGGGGGCACCAGCTCCTACGAGCAGTACTTC. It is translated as CASTQGAGGTSSYEQYF.